The 18 T cell receptor beta chains reported below all come from one sample, sequenced in a study of human T cells and chemical hapten exposure. TCRdb redid the calling of the RACE reads with MiXCR, one entry per CDR3 protein. The data show about 84,000 distinct CDR3 sequences, 8.5% to 12% seen once. Time point: patch test 2, 6 weeks after DPC sensitization. Indicated treatment: therapeutic diphenylcyclopropenone sensitization with weekly scalp DPC. The specimen comprised whole blood, sampled in connection with sensitization to the hapten diphenylcyclopropenone (DPC). The receptors here all came from a woman aged 50 to 60 with alopecia areata. Some clones in this sample may be carry-over from other donors' samples.

This clonotype was observed many times. In nucleotides, the CDR3 is TGTGCCAGCAGCTTAGAAGGCCAGGTTAATCAGCCCCAGCATTTT. It translates to CASSLEGQVNQPQHF. The V call is TRBV11-2, the J call TRBJ1-5, with D uncertain. The CDR3 has 15 residues. V was clipped by 0 bases and J by 4 bases, with 10 bases between them. The germline V gene encodes CDR1 SGHAT and CDR2 FQNNGV.

The V gene is TRBV20-1, the J gene TRBJ2-5, with D maybe TRBD2 (6 bases). The V end was cut by 3 bases, the J end by 1 base, with 15 bases between. There are 15 residues in the CDR3. Germline assignment: CDR1 DFQATT and CDR2 SNEGSKA (reference sequence). The CDR3 sequence: CSASTSPIVQETQYF. CDR3 nucleotide sequence: TGCAGTGCTAGCACTAGCCCAATCGTCCAAGAGACCCAGTACTTC.

The chain recombines TRBV5-1 with TRBJ2-1; 13 positions match TRBD2. Germline assignment: CDR1 SGHRS and CDR2 YFSETQ. Trimming at V came to 4 bases and at J to 6 bases, leaving 10 bases not matched to a gene. The CDR3 sequence is 17 residues long. CDR3 DNA: TGCGCCAGCAGCCAACAACTAGCGGGAGGGGTGGTCAATGAGCAGTTCTTC. This translates into CASSQQLAGGVVNEQFF.

This clonotype has a single count. The CDR3 DNA follows: TGCAGTGCTCAAATACGACTAGCGATTAGGAACATTCAGTACTTC. Amino acids: CSAQIRLAIRNIQYF. The chain is built from TRBV20-1 and TRBJ2-4; TRBD2 aligns across 8 bases. Losses at the gene ends were 5 bases for V and 7 bases for J; bases not matched to a gene: 13. Germline loops: CDR1 DFQATT, CDR2 SNEGSKA (reference sequence). This CDR3 is built from 15 residues.

The sample holds a few counts of this clonotype. This chain's CDR3 is CASNPSGSSYEQYF. The DNA for the CDR3 is TGTGCCAGCAACCCTAGCGGGTCCTCCTACGAGCAGTACTTC. The rearrangement links TRBV28 to TRBJ2-7, with TRBD2 matching 8 bases. The CDR3 spans 14 residues. The ends lost 7 bases at V and 0 bases at J; junction bases unmatched: 5. Germline V CDR1 and CDR2: MDHEN, SYDVKM.

By its share, this clonotype is medium-sized. V usage is TRBV3-1 and J usage is TRBJ2-7; D perhaps matches TRBD2 (6 bases). The CDR3 covers 13 residues. Trimming took 6 bases from V and 2 from J, leaving 11 bases between them. Germline V lookup: CDR1 LGHDT, CDR2 YNNKEL (reference sequence). The CDR3 nucleotides read TGTGCCAGCAGTCAAACTAGCACCTACGAGCAGTACTTC. As protein: CASSQTSTYEQYF.

The chain joins TRBV7-2 to TRBJ2-5; possible D gene TRBD1, 6 bases. The V gene lost 3 bases and the J gene lost 2 bases, with 19 bases spanning the gap. The CDR3 is made up of 17 amino acids. Germline loops: CDR1 SGHTA, CDR2 FQGNSA. This chain's CDR3 is CASSFLSPGHKQETQYF. As DNA, the CDR3 is TGTGCCAGCAGCTTTCTTTCCCCGGGACACAAACAAGAGACCCAGTACTTC. Using reference TRBV7-2 and TRBJ2-5 for the parts outside the CDR3, the full variable domain is GAGVSQSPSNKVTEKGKDVELRCDPISGHTALYWYRQSLGQGLEFLIYFQGNSAPDKSGLPSDRFSAERTGGSVSTLTIQRTQQEDSAVYLCASSFLSPGHKQETQYFGPGTRLLVL.

This clonotype occurred a few times. This rearrangement joins TRBV5-5 to TRBJ2-1; 8 bases match TRBD1. This CDR3 is 14 amino acids long. Germline assignment: CDR1 SGHKS and CDR2 YYEKEE (reference sequence). V was clipped by 4 bases and J by 8 bases; unmatched bases: 8. DNA of the CDR3: TGTGCCAGCAGCATAGGACAGGGTTTCTATGAGCAGTTCTTC. The encoded protein is CASSIGQGFYEQFF.

This clonotype showed up many times. The rearrangement uses TRBV7-8 and TRBJ2-3; a weak D match, TRBD2 (5 bases). Trimming cost V 6 bases and J 3 bases, with 16 bases left between them. The CDR3 spans 15 residues. Germline values: CDR1 SGHVS, CDR2 FQNEAQ. Written as DNA, the CDR3 is TGTGCCAGCAGTCCGTTAGGGAGTTGGACAGATACGCAGTATTTT. It codes for CASSPLGSWTDTQYF.

This clonotype was recorded at least ten times. This chain joins TRBV11-3 and TRBJ2-7, with D possibly being TRBD1 or TRBD2 (5 bases each). Germline V gene lookup returns CDR1 SGHNT and CDR2 YENEEA. CDR3 length: 16 amino acids. The V end was cut by 5 bases, the J end by 1 base, with 18 bases between. CDR3 DNA sequence: TGTGCCAGCAGCCTCAACTACGGGACGGGTTCCTACGAGCAGTACTTC. This translates into CASSLNYGTGSYEQYF.

The CDR3 loop is CASSIVGGGPSSPLHF. The CDR3, as DNA: TGTGCCAGCAGTATCGTTGGGGGGGGACCGAGTTCACCCCTCCACTTT. V usage is TRBV28 and J usage is TRBJ1-6; possible D gene TRBD1, 5 bases. Germline V lookup: CDR1 MDHEN, CDR2 SYDVKM. This CDR3 has 16 amino acids. Deletions cut 5 bases from V and 9 bases from J, with 20 bases between. Filled out from reference TRBV28 and TRBJ1-6, the complete variable domain reads DVKVTQSSRYLVKRTGEKVFLECVQDMDHENMFWYRQDPGLGLRLIYFSYDVKMKEKGDIPEGYSVSREKKERFSLILESASTNQTSMYLCASSIVGGGPSSPLHFGNGTRLTVT.

This clonotype appeared many times. The rearrangement joins TRBV6-2 or TRBV6-3 to TRBJ2-1; D unclear. Germline V CDR1 and CDR2: MNHEY, SVGEGT. The CDR3 is 13 residues long. V lost 6 bases, J lost 2 bases, and 8 bases lay in between. In nucleotides, the CDR3 is TGTGCCAGCAGGGACCGAACCTACAATGAGCAGTTCTTC. This codes for CASRDRTYNEQFF.

The genes are TRBV11-2 and TRBJ1-3, with a tentative D call TRBD1 (5 bases). With 6 bases removed from V and 2 bases from J, the gap between germline ends came to 8 bases. The germline CDR1 and CDR2 sequences are SGHAT and FQNNGV. This CDR3 region has 13 residues. In DNA, the CDR3 is TGTGCCAGCAGTCCAGGGACTGGAAACACCATATATTTT. It is translated as CASSPGTGNTIYF.

This CDR3 reads CASSPTSGTYEQYF. CDR3 DNA sequence: TGTGCCAGCAGTCCGACTAGCGGCACCTACGAGCAGTACTTC. The chain links TRBV28 to TRBJ2-7; 9 nucleotides match TRBD2. CDR1 is MDHEN, CDR2 SYDVKM, per germline. The V segment lost 5 bases and the J segment 2 bases; nucleotides outside the gene matches: 4. This CDR3 has 14 amino acids.

The sample holds many counts of this clonotype. CDR3 region: CASSPTSGEPNTGELFF. CDR3 coding DNA: TGTGCCAGCAGCCCAACTAGCGGAGAACCGAACACCGGGGAGCTGTTTTTT. The chain carries TRBV11-2 and TRBJ2-2, with 8 bases aligning to TRBD2. Germline trimming cut 5 bases from V and 0 bases from J; bases unmatched to any gene: 8. CDR3 length: 17 residues. Germline V gene sequence: CDR1 SGHAT, CDR2 FQNNGV.

This clonotype has just a few counts. V usage is TRBV6-5 and J usage is TRBJ1-1; D might be TRBD1 (5 bases). Germline loops: CDR1 MNHEY, CDR2 SVGAGI. CDR3 length equals 13 residues. The V end was cut by 4 bases, the J end by 1 base, with 7 bases between. CDR3 sequence (DNA): TGTGCCAGCAGTTGGGACGGGAACACTGAAGCTTTCTTT. It yields the protein CASSWDGNTEAFF.

This clonotype was seen ten or more times. The chain couples TRBV7-9 to TRBJ1-5; TRBD1 is a possible D gene (5 bases). Trimming cost V 5 bases and J 7 bases, with 9 bases left between them. Germline V CDR1 and CDR2: SEHNR, FQNEAQ (reference sequence). The CDR3 length is 12 residues. CDR3 in amino acids: CASSRDLQPQHF. The CDR3 DNA sequence: TGTGCCAGCAGCCGGGACTTGCAGCCCCAGCATTTT.

This clonotype was seen only a few times. The genes are TRBV7-9 and TRBJ1-1, with D hard to call. V was pared by 1 base and J by 1 base, with 10 bases between. In germline, CDR1 is SEHNR, CDR2 FQNEAQ (reference sequence). The length of the CDR3 is 15 residues. As DNA, the CDR3 is TGTGCCAGCAGCTTAGAAGGTACGGGGAACACTGAAGCTTTCTTT. This translates into CASSLEGTGNTEAFF.